This TCR beta chain is from a study of blood T cell repertoires in COVID-19. Study-level information: Collection of acute and convalescent COVID-19 samples took place in the United States, Italy and Spain.

Generated by immunoSEQ multiplex PCR, the TCRdb table keeps only in-frame clones and is missing some. This sample has roughly 120,000 clones, with about 89% found just once. The CDR3 runs 16 residues. The germline gives CDR1 SQVTM, CDR2 ANQGSEA. Between the trimmed V and J ends, which lost 4 bases and 0 bases, there was a span of 18 bases. This clonotype was obtained from a man aged 35 to 55 with acute or convalescent COVID-19. The gene calls are TRBV29-1 and TRBJ1-1; a weak D match, TRBD1 (6 bases). Sequencing input: peripheral blood. In DNA form, the CDR3 reads TGCAGCGTTGTTGAGGGGGTCTTACTTATGAACACTGAAGCTTTCTTT. It specifies CSVVEGVLLMNTEAFF. Filled out from reference TRBV29-1 and TRBJ1-1, the complete variable domain reads SAVISQKPSRDICQRGTSLTIQCQVDSQVTMMFWYRQQPGQSLTLIATANQGSEATYESGFVIDKFPISRPNLTFSTLTVSNMSPEDSSIYLCSVVEGVLLMNTEAFFGQGTRLTVV.